This T cell receptor (beta chain) came from a study of identical twins. Findings of the study overall: Potential partial confounding of zero-insertion analyses by invariant MAIT and iNKT cells was noted. Among out-of-frame alpha sequences shared by twins, low generation probability occurred in excess.

On this clonotype: Its antigen is not known.

All donors were healthy, and all were Caucasian. Germline V gene sequence: CDR1 DFQATT, CDR2 SNEGSKA (reference sequence). This CDR3 spans 14 amino acids. V was shortened by 0 bases and J by 3 bases, with 9 bases between the two germline ends. It was template switching that added a universal primer site, and there were unique molecular identifiers on the cDNA. MiXCR, applied by TCRdb to the 5' RACE reads, yields one record per CDR3 protein. The sample has just under 650,000 distinct CDR3 sequences, roughly 7.2% seen once; the top ten hold around 1.6%. These data were also filed under a second study, of yellow fever vaccine responses in identical twins.

The chain recombines TRBV20-1 with TRBJ2-4, with D tentatively TRBD2 (6 bases). Sequencing was carried out using PBMCs. The sequence was collected from a woman aged 18-29 years in good health. The CDR3 protein is CSARDGGGKNIQYF. In DNA form, the CDR3 reads TGCAGTGCTAGAGACGGGGGAGGCAAAAACATTCAGTACTTC.